One sample yielded the 15 T cell receptor beta chains listed below, sequenced in a study of T cells in women clearing cervical HPV infection. Sequenced by immunoSEQ multiplex PCR; TCRdb stores in-frame clones only, minus some. Listed are over 25,000 clones; roughly 16% falls within the top ten. Sequencing used blood buffy coat. These receptors were collected from a woman between 18 and 69 years old with a cervical HPV16 infection that either progressed to CIN3+ or cleared (not recorded which).

Of note for this clone: The CDR3 end lies 3 residues beyond the end of the read and is filled in from the germline J gene. The V and J genes are TRBV5-6 and TRBJ1-5; the D gene is possibly TRBD1 (6 bases). The CDR3 loop spans 15 amino acids. V was pared by 3 bases and J by 4 bases, with 14 bases between. Germline V lookup: CDR1 SGHDT, CDR2 YYEEEE. The CDR3 sequence: CASSSRKTGNQPQHF. CDR3 DNA, as far as it was read: TGTGCCAGCAGCTCAAGAAAGACAGGAAATCAGCCC.

As concerns this clone: Sequencing ends 3 residues short of the CDR3 end; the germline J gene provides the rest. The genes are TRBV7-9 and TRBJ2-7; a weak D match, TRBD1 (7 bases). Trimming took off 4 bases at V and 4 bases at J, with 17 bases between the two ends. The germline gives CDR1 SEHNR, CDR2 FQNEAQ (reference sequence). The CDR3 has 15 residues. The part of the CDR3 DNA that was read is TGTGCCAGCAGCTCATCGGAGGGGGCTGGGTACGAG. Its protein product is CASSSSEGAGYE. The whole CDR3 protein reads CASSSSEGAGYEQYF.

The DNA read from the CDR3 is TGTGCCAGCAGCCGGACAGGGGCGGAAGAGACG. Translated, it gives CASSRTGAEET. The CDR3 reads in full as CASSRTGAEETQYF. The chain employs TRBV7-9 and TRBJ2-3; 9 positions match TRBD1. The read comes to an end 3 residues before the CDR3 does, leaving the germline J gene to fill in the end. This CDR3 has 14 residues. The germline CDR1 and CDR2 sequences are SEHNR and FQNEAQ (reference sequence).

Remarks on this clone: The missing CDR3 end, 3 residues past where the read stops, is filled in from the germline J gene. J is TRBJ2-3 and V is TRBV5-1; TRBD1 is a possible D gene (6 bases). Germline lookup yields CDR1 SGHRS and CDR2 YFSETQ. CDR3 size: 14 residues. CDR3 amino acids: CASCDSDWQGTQYF. The DNA read from the CDR3 is TGCGCCAGCTGCGATTCCGACTGGCAGGGGACG.

In the case of this clone: The read comes to an end 3 residues before the CDR3 does, leaving the germline J gene to fill in the end. The chain combines TRBV19 with TRBJ2-7, with D perhaps TRBD1 (6 bases). Trimming stripped 5 bases from V and 5 bases from J, with 16 bases between. Germline V lookup: CDR1 LNHDA, CDR2 SQIVND (reference sequence). The CDR3 covers 14 residues. CDR3 bases read: TGTGCCAGTAGTCCCAGGGGTTCGCTCCACGAG. This sequence encodes CASSPRGSLHE. The full CDR3 sequence reads CASSPRGSLHEQYF.

A word on this clone: The CDR3 end falls 3 residues outside the read, so it is completed with the germline J gene. This chain joins TRBV20-1 and TRBJ2-1, with 10 bases lining up with TRBD2. V shed 0 bases and J 7 bases; nucleotides not matched to a gene: 15. The CDR3 has 18 amino acids. The germline gives CDR1 DFQATT, CDR2 SNEGSKA (reference sequence). CDR3 bases read: TGCAGTGCTAGAGATAGATCTGGAAGCGGGAGGGCCTTAAATGAG. This sequence encodes CSARDRSGSGRALNE. The CDR3, in full, reads CSARDRSGSGRALNEQFF.

A remark on this clone: Read coverage stops 3 residues before the CDR3 terminus; the germline J gene supplies the remainder. V is TRBV3-1 (or the pseudogene TRBV3-2) and J is TRBJ1-6, with D possibly TRBD1 on 5 matching bases. Germline CDR1 is LGHDT and CDR2 is YNNKEL (reference sequence). The CDR3 extends over 15 amino acids. V lost 2 bases and J lost 3, with 8 bases in between. The CDR3 loop is CASSQSGDYNSPLHF. The CDR3 bases that were read are TGTGCCAGCAGCCAATCGGGGGACTATAATTCACCC.

To note about this clone: From the germline J gene comes the end of the CDR3, since the read stops 3 residues before it. The chain joins TRBV7-6 to TRBJ2-3, with TRBD2 matching 8 bases. Germline V gives CDR1 SGHVS, CDR2 FNYEAQ. V dropped 6 bases and J dropped 0; count of bases not matched to a gene: 5. The CDR3 runs to 15 residues. The sequenced CDR3 bases are TGTGCCAGCAGACGGCGGGGGGAAAGCACAGATACG. This sequence encodes CASRRRGESTDT. The whole CDR3 protein reads CASRRRGESTDTQYF. The full variable domain, in which reference TRBV7-6 and TRBJ2-3 provide the parts outside the CDR3, is GAGVSQSPRYKVTKRGQDVALRCDPISGHVSLYWYRQALGQGPEFLTYFNYEAQQDKSGLPNDRFSAERPEGSISTLTIQRTEQRDSAMYRCASRRRGESTDTQYFGPGTRLTVL.

For this clone: Sequencing ends 3 residues short of the CDR3 end; the germline J gene provides the rest. The chain has TRBV19 and TRBJ1-2; D call uncertain. This CDR3 has 13 amino acids. CDR1 and CDR2 (germline): LNHDA, SQIVND (reference sequence). V lost 2 bases and J lost 2, with 6 bases in between. The CDR3 region is CASSIIQNYGYTF. The DNA read from the CDR3 is TGTGCCAGTAGTATAATACAGAACTATGGC.

A remark on this clone: The read halts 3 residues ahead of the CDR3 end, with the missing end drawn from the germline J gene. The chain employs TRBV7-3 and TRBJ1-1; D is possibly TRBD1 (6 bases). The V gene lost 5 bases and the J gene lost 4 bases, with 11 bases spanning the gap. The CDR3 runs 13 residues. The germline gives CDR1 SGHTA, CDR2 FQGTGA. The CDR3 bases that were read are TGTGCCAGCAGCAGTACAGGGACCACTGAA. Amino acids: CASSSTGTTE. The CDR3 as a whole reads CASSSTGTTEAFF.

On this clone: With the read ending 3 residues before the CDR3 end, the germline J gene is used to fill in that end. The chain carries TRBV7-3 and TRBJ2-2; 10 nucleotides agree with TRBD2. The CDR3 spans 17 residues. V lost 3 bases, J lost 0 bases, and 4 bases stayed unmatched. Germline V gives CDR1 SGHTA, CDR2 FQGTGA. CDR3 DNA, as far as it was read: TGTGCCAGCAGCTTCCCGGGGACTAGCGCGAACACCGGGGAG. Its protein product is CASSFPGTSANTGE. The whole CDR3 region reads CASSFPGTSANTGELFF.

Of note for this clone: The CDR3 end lies 3 residues beyond the end of the read and is filled in from the germline J gene. The V call is TRBV20-1, the J call TRBJ2-3; no reliable D call. This CDR3 region has 11 residues. V was shortened by 3 bases and J by 3 bases, with 4 bases between the two germline ends. Germline values: CDR1 DFQATT, CDR2 SNEGSKA (reference sequence). The CDR3 sequence: CSASRTDTQYF. Incomplete CDR3 DNA: TGCAGTGCTAGTCGTACAGATACG.

Turning to this clone: The read terminates 3 residues ahead of where the CDR3 ends, so the germline J gene completes it. V is TRBV7-8 and J is TRBJ2-7; D not certain. V gave up 1 base and J gave up 5 bases, with 12 bases separating them. Looked up from germline, CDR1 is SGHVS and CDR2 is FQNEAQ. This CDR3 has 14 amino acids. The CDR3 loop reads CASSLDWLVHEQYF. The CDR3 DNA, read in part, is TGTGCCAGCAGCTTAGACTGGTTGGTCCACGAG. Full variable domain (rest looked up from reference TRBV7-8 and TRBJ2-7): GAGVSQSPRYKVAKRGQDVALRCDPISGHVSLFWYQQALGQGPEFLTYFQNEAQLDKSGLPSDRFFAERPEGSVSTLKIQRTQQEDSAVYLCASSLDWLVHEQYFGPGTRLTVT.

The CDR3 protein is CASSLAAGQGHGYTF. CDR3 bases read: TGTGCCAGCAGCTTAGCTGCCGGACAGGGGCATGGC. The chain joins TRBV7-9 to TRBJ1-2, with 9 bases fitting TRBD1. Read coverage stops 3 residues before the CDR3 terminus; the germline J gene supplies the remainder. Germline CDR1 SEHNR, CDR2 FQNEAQ (reference sequence). The V and J ends lost 0 bases and 6 bases, in that order; junction bases with no gene match: 5. The CDR3 is 15 residues long.

On this clone itself: The missing CDR3 end, 3 residues past where the read stops, is filled in from the germline J gene. The gene calls are TRBV12-5 and TRBJ2-1; 9 bases map to TRBD1. The CDR3 spans 15 residues. J lost 3 bases, V lost 4 bases, and 4 bases had no gene match. Germline V lookup: CDR1 LGHNT, CDR2 FRNRAP. The CDR3 loop is CASGWGQGLYNEQFF. The sequenced part of the CDR3 DNA is TGTGCTAGTGGTTGGGGACAGGGCCTCTACAATGAG.